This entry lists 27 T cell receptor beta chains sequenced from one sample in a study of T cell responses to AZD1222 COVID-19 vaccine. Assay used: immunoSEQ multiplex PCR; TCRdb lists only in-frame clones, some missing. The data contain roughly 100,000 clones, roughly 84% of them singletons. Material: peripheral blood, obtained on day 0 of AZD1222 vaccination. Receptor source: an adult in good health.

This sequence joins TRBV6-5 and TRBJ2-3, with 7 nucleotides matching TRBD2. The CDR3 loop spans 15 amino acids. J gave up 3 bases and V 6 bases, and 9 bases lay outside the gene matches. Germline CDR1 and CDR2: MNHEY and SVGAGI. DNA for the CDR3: TGTGCCAGCAGCCCCAGAGGCGGGGGTACAGATACGCAGTATTTT. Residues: CASSPRGGGTDTQYF.

CDR3 DNA sequence: TGTGCCACCAGTGATAGCCCCTTGGGAGGTGAGCAGTTCTTC. Translated: CATSDSPLGGEQFF. This chain joins TRBV24-1 and TRBJ2-1, with D tentatively TRBD2 (6 bases). Trimming left V 3 bases short and J 9 bases short, with 14 bases between. Germline V lookup: CDR1 KGHDR, CDR2 SFDVKD. The CDR3 length is 14 residues.

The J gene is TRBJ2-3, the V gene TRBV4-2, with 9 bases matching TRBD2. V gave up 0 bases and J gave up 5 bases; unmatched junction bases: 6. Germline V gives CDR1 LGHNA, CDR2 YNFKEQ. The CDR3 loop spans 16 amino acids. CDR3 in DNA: TGTGCCAGCAGCCAAGATGGCGGGGGGGCCGGAGATACGCAGTATTTT. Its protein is CASSQDGGGAGDTQYF.

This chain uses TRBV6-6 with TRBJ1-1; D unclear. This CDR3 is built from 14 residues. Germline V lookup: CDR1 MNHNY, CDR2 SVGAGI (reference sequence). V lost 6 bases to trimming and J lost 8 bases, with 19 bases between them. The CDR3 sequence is CASRFSIVDVEAFF. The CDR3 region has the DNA TGTGCCAGCAGGTTCTCCATTGTGGACGTCGAAGCTTTCTTT.

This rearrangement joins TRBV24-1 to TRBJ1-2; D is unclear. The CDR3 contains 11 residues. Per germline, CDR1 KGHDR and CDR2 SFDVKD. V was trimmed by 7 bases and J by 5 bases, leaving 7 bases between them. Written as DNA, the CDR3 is TGTGCCACCAGCGGGGTGTATGGCTACACCTTC. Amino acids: CATSGVYGYTF.

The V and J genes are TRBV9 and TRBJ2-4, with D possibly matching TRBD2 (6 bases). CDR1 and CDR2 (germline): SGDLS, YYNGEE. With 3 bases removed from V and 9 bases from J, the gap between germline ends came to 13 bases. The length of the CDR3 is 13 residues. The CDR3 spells CASSEGEVGIQYF. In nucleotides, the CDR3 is TGTGCCAGCAGCGAAGGGGAGGTGGGCATTCAGTACTTC.

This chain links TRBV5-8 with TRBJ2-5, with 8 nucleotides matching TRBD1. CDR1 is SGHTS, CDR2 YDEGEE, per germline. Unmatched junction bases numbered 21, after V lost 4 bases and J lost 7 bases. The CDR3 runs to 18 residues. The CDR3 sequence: CASSTDRLGTGRHGTQYF. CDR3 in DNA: TGTGCCAGCAGCACGGACCGACTCGGGACAGGACGTCATGGGACCCAGTACTTC. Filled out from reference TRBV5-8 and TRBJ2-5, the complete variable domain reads EAGVTQSPTHLIKTRGQQATLRCSPISGHTSVYWYQQALGLGLQFLLWYDEGEERNRGNFPPRFSGRQFPNYSSELNVNALELEDSALYLCASSTDRLGTGRHGTQYFGPGTRLLVL.

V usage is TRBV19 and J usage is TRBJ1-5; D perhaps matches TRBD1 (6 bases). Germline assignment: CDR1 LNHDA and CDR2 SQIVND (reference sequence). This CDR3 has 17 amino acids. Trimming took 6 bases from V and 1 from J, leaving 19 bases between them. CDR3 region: CASRGGGGHGSNQPQHF. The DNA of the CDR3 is TGTGCCAGTAGGGGGGGCGGCGGCCACGGGAGCAATCAGCCCCAGCATTTT.

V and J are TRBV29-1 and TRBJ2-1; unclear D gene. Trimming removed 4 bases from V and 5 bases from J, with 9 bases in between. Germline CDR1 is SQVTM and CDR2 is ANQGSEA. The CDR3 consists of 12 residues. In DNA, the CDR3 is TGCAGCGTTGTTGGAATAAACAATGAGCAGTTCTTC. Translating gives CSVVGINNEQFF.

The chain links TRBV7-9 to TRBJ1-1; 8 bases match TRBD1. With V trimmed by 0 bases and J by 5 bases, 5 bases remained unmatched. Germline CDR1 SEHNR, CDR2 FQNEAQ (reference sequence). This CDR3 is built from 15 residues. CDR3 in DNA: TGTGCCAGCAGCTTAGCAGGACAGGGCGGAACTGAAGCTTTCTTT. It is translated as CASSLAGQGGTEAFF.

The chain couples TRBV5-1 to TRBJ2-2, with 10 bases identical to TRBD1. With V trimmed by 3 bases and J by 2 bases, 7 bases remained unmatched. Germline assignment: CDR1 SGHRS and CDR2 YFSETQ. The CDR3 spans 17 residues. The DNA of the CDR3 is TGCGCCAGCAGCTGGGGCCGGGACAGGGGAAACACCGGGGAGCTGTTTTTT. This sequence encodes CASSWGRDRGNTGELFF.

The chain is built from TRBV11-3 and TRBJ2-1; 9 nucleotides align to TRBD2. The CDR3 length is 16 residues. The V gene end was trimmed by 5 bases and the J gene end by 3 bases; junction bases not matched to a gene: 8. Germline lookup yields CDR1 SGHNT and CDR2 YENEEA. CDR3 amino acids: CASSVTTSGFYNEQFF. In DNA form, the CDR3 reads TGTGCCAGCAGCGTAACTACTAGCGGGTTCTACAATGAGCAGTTCTTC.

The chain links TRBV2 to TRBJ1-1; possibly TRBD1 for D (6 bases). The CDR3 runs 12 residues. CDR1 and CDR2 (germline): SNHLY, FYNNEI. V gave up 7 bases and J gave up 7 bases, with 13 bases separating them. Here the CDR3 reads CASNRVGGEAFF. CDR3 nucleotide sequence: TGTGCCAGCAACAGGGTGGGGGGTGAAGCTTTCTTT.

CDR3: CASSLTGRGSPLHF. The DNA of the CDR3 is TGTGCCAGCAGCTTAACCGGCCGTGGTTCACCCCTCCACTTT. The chain combines TRBV11-3 with TRBJ1-6; D remains unclear. CDR1 and CDR2 from the germline V gene are SGHNT and YENEEA. The V gene lost 2 bases and the J gene lost 9 bases, with 11 bases spanning the gap. CDR3 length equals 14 residues.

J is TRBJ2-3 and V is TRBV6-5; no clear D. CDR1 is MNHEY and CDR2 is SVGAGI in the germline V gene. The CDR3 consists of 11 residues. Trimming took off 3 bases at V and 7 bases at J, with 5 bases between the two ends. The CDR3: CASSYRYTQYF. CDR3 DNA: TGTGCCAGCAGTTATAGATATACGCAGTATTTT.

CDR3 region: CASSVVANEQFF. In DNA, the CDR3 is TGTGCCAGCAGCGTCGTAGCCAATGAGCAGTTCTTC. The rearrangement uses TRBV9 and TRBJ2-1; D is unclear. Looked up from germline, CDR1 is SGDLS and CDR2 is YYNGEE. This CDR3 is built from 12 residues. The V gene lost 2 bases and the J gene lost 6 bases, with 6 bases spanning the gap.

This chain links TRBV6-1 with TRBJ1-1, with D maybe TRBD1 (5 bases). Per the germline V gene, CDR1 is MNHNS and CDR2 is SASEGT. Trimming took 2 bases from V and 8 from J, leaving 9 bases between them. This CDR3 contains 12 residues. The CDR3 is CASSESRVEAFF. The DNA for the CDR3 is TGTGCCAGCAGTGAAAGCAGGGTCGAAGCTTTCTTT.

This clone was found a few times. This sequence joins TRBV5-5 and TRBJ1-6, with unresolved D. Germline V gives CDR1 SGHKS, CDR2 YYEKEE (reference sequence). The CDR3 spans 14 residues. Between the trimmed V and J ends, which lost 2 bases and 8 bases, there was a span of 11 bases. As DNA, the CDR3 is TGTGCCAGCAGCTTCAAGGCCCAATATTCACCCCTCCACTTT. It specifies CASSFKAQYSPLHF.

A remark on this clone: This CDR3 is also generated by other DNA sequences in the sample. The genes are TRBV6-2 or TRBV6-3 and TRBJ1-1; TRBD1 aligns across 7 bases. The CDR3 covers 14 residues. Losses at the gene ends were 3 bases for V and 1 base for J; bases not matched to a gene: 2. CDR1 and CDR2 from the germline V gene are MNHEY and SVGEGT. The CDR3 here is CASSYGTANTEAFF. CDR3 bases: TGTGCCAGCAGTTATGGGACAGCGAACACTGAAGCTTTCTTT.

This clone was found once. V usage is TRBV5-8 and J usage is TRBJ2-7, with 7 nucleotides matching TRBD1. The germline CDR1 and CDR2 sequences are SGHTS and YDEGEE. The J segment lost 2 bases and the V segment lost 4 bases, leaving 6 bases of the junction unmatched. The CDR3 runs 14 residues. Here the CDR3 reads CASSRPGTAYEQYV. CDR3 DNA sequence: TGTGCCAGCAGCCGACCCGGGACAGCCTACGAGCAGTACGTC.

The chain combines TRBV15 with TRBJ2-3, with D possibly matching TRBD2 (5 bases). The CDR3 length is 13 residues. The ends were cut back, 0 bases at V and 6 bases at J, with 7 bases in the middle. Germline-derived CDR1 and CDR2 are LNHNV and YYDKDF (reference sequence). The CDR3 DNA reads TGTGCCACCAGCAGAGATAGGACTGATACGCAGTATTTT. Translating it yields CATSRDRTDTQYF.

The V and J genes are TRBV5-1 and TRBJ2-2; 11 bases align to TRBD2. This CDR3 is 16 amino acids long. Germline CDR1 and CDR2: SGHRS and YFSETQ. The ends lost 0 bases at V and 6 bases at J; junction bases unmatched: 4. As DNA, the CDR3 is TGCGCCAGCAGCTTGGGGACTAGCGGGCCGTCCGGGGAGCTGTTTTTT. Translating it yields CASSLGTSGPSGELFF.

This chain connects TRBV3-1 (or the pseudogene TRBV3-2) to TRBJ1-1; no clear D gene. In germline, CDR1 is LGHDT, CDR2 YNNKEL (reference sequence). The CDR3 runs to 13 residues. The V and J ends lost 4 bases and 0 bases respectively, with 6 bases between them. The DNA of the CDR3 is TGTGCCAGCAGCCGGAGCCTGAACACTGAAGCTTTCTTT. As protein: CASSRSLNTEAFF.

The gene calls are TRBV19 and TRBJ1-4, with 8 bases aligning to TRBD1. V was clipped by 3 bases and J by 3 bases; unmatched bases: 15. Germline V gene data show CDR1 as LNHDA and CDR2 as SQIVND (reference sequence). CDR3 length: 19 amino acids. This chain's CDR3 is CASSIEAGGALGSNEKLFF. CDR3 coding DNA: TGTGCCAGTAGTATTGAGGCAGGGGGCGCGTTAGGGTCTAATGAAAAACTGTTTTTT.

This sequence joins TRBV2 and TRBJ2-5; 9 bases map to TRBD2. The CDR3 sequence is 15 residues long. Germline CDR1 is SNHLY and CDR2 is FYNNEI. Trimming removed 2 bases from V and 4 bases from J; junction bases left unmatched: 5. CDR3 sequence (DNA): TGTGCCAGCAGTGAATTGGCGGGGGGGGTAGAGACCCAGTACTTC. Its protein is CASSELAGGVETQYF. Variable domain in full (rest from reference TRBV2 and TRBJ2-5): EPEVTQTPSHQVTQMGQEVILRCVPISNHLYFYWYRQILGQKVEFLVSFYNNEISEKSEIFDDQFSVERPDGSNFTLKIRSTKLEDSAMYFCASSELAGGVETQYFGPGTRLLVL.

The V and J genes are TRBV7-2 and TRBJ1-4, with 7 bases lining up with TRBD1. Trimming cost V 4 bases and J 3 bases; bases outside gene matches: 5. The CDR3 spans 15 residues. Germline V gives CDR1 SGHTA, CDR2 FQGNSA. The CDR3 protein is CASSSSGGANEKLFF. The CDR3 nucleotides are TGTGCCAGCAGCTCATCAGGGGGGGCTAATGAAAAACTGTTTTTT. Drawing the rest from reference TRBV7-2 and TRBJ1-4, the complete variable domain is GAGVSQSPSNKVTEKGKDVELRCDPISGHTALYWYRQSLGQGLEFLIYFQGNSAPDKSGLPSDRFSAERTGGSVSTLTIQRTQQEDSAVYLCASSSSGGANEKLFFGSGTQLSVL.

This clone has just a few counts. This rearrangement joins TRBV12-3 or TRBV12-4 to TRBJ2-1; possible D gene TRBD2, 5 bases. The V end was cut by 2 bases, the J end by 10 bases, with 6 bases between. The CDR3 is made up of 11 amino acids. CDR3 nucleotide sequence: TGTGCCAGCAGTTTATTAGCGGAGCAGTTCTTC. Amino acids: CASSLLAEQFF.